This T cell receptor (beta chain) stems from a study of vaccination and CD4 T cells after COVID-19. Study in general: The study enrolled six male and four female convalescents, two of whom were Hispanic. Across the group, participants received two doses of either BNT162b2 or mRNA-1273 vaccine.

Study-wide points: Analysis covered relatively few convalescent patients and lacked any early post-infection timepoints. Rising from about 20 to 38, the median of SARS-CoV-2-reactive clonotypes did not change significantly.

This clonotype was seen just once. Its antigen is still unknown. Sequencing of cultured CD4+ T cell DNA used the Oncomine TCR Beta short-read assay. TCRdb called the PCR reads again in MiXCR, with one record for every CDR3 protein. The data hold 8,000 to 10,000 distinct CDR3 sequences, with around 67% observed a single time. CDR1 and CDR2 from the germline V gene are MDHEN and SYDVKM. V lost 8 bases, J lost 3 bases, and 12 bases stayed unmatched. The CDR3 contains 16 residues. Treatment indicated: roughly 10-day PBMC culture with coronavirus spike peptide pools or control peptides (ViraFEST assay). The rearrangement uses TRBV28 and TRBJ1-1; 10 bases agree with TRBD1. Source: CD4+ T cells from blood, cultured in vitro, taken before SARS-CoV-2 vaccination. This clonotype was sampled from a human donor who had recovered from COVID-19. The CDR3 loop is CASASTPGTGDTEAFF. CDR3 sequence (DNA): TGTGCCAGCGCATCTACCCCCGGGACAGGGGACACTGAAGCTTTCTTT.